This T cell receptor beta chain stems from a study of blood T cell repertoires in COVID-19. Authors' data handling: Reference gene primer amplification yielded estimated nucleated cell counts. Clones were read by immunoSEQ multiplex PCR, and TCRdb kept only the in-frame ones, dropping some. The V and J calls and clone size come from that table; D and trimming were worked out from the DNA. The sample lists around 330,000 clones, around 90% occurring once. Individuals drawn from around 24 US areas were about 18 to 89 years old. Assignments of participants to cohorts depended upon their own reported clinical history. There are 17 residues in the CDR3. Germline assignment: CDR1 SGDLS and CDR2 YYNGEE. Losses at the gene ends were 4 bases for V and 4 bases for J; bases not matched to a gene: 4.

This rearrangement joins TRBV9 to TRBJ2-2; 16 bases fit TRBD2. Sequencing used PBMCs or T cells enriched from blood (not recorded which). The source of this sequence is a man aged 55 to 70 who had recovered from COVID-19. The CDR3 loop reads CASSKGLAGGSTGELFF. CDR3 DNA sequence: TGTGCCAGCAGCAAGGGACTAGCGGGAGGGAGCACCGGGGAGCTGTTTTTT.